The T cell receptor (beta chain) described here comes from a study of a mutant IDH1 vaccine in newly diagnosed glioma. On the study more broadly: Initiation of the vaccine course occurred 4-6 weeks after radiotherapy alone, or alongside temozolomide cycles. Those enrolled had earlier been treated with radiotherapy, temozolomide, or both, mostly both.

Measured with immunoSEQ multiplex PCR; TCRdb has only the in-frame clones, and not every one. The sample comprises around 31,000 clones, 45% to 70% of which are singletons, and 9.5% to 11% rests with the top ten. This clone was seen a few times. What it recognizes is unknown. Regarding time point: week 5, during vaccination. Vaccinated patients received 300 ug of mutant IDH1 20-mer peptide per dose, with topical imiquimod. Newly diagnosed WHO grade 3 or 4 IDH1-mutant, ATRX-lost astrocytomas were identified in the donors. Germline lookup yields CDR1 SGHVS and CDR2 FNYEAQ. The CDR3 totals 15 residues. With 5 bases clipped from V and 0 bases from J, the junction kept 2 bases outside the gene matches.

This clonotype originated in a woman under 30 with glioma. This chain connects TRBV7-6 to TRBJ1-3; 9 nucleotides match TRBD1. Sequences were derived from PBMCs, sampled from a glioma patient whose treatment included an IDH1 peptide vaccine. CDR3 nucleotide sequence: TGTGCCAGCAGCCGGGGACAGGGCTCTGGAAACACCATATATTTT. It yields the protein CASSRGQGSGNTIYF.